This TCR beta chain appears in the sequencing data of a study of T cell responses to AZD1222 COVID-19 vaccine. Notes on this clone: Its antigen is as yet unknown.

Germline CDR1 reads MNHEY; CDR2 reads SVGAGI. The ends were cut back, 6 bases at V and 4 bases at J, with 15 bases in the middle. This CDR3 comprises 14 residues. Study-level findings and limits: As reported, nearly half of all spike-specific TCRs target variant regions that are unmutated. The CD4 TCRs associated with vaccination extended across spike and predominated at 160-218 and 743-854. Donor demographics were predominantly white British with a female majority; clonal diversity may be underestimated. Two doses of AZD1222 preceded a rise in Spike-specific TCR breadth and depth.

Repertoires were generated with immunoSEQ multiplex PCR, while TCRdb's copy carries only in-frame clones and drops some. This sample has over 100,000 clones, with over 75% found just once. The sequencing used peripheral blood, collected on day 0 of AZD1222 vaccination. This receptor was obtained from an adult in good health. The rearrangement joins TRBV6-5 to TRBJ1-1; D gene unclear. The CDR3 DNA is TGTGCCAGCAGGGTCACGGGCTGGGGCACTGAAGCTTTCTTT. This codes for CASRVTGWGTEAFF.